This T cell receptor (beta chain) was found in a study of PD-1 blockade in classical Hodgkin lymphoma. Time point defined: cycle 4 day 1 (C4D1), after 6 weeks of nivolumab. Each and every patient relapsed after autologous stem cell transplantation, and patients got differing brentuximab vedotin exposure. Relapsed/refractory classical Hodgkin lymphoma patients had complete, partial or progressive responses. The CDR3 is 17 residues long. Overall study findings and caveats: A reduction in baseline TCR diversity was reportedly seen in newly diagnosed patients relative to healthy donors. A significant rise in TCR diversity was seen by C4D1 for CD4+ cells but not for CD8+ cells.

This table comes from immunoSEQ multiplex PCR, and its TCRdb copy is limited to in-frame clones, with some not included. The table records roughly 49,000 clones, almost 90% of them present only once. Remarks on this clone: Its cognate antigen is unknown. The junction and the germline gene differ at one end; a read error may be behind it.

The chain carries TRBV23-1 and TRBJ2-1; TRBD1 matches 7 bases. TRBV23-1 is labeled an ORF, and its function is uncertain. The sequencing used peripheral blood mononuclear cells (PBMCs), collected before the fourth cycle of nivolumab. The receptor's source is a human donor with classical Hodgkin lymphoma. The CDR3 DNA is TGCGCCAGCACTCAAGCCAGTGAGGACAGGACCTACAATGAGCAGTTCTTC. Translated: CASTQASEDRTYNEQFF.